What follows is one T cell receptor (beta chain) and its context. One Seattle source followed patients from active infection through their disease course. The data derive from a study of blood T cell repertoires in COVID-19. The wider study: Spain, Italy and the United States supplied samples that represented acute and convalescent COVID-19. Nucleic acid was either cDNA or gDNA, and it came from T cells, B-cell-depleted T cells, or PBMCs.

Original methodology: Cell counts per sample came from amplifying reference gene primers. TCRdb's copy holds only in-frame clones and misses some; the assay was immunoSEQ multiplex PCR. From that table come the V and J calls and clone size; the DNA was used to work out D and trimming. The sample includes around 300,000 clones, approximately 89% of them seen just once. Trimming pared 4 bases from V and 12 bases from J, leaving 18 bases between. Germline values: CDR1 PRHDT, CDR2 FYEKMQ (reference sequence). The CDR3 totals 14 residues. The chain carries TRBV13 and TRBJ1-4, with a possible D match to TRBD1 (6 bases). The receptor was isolated from a woman in her twenties or thirties with COVID-19, enrolled during active disease. The sample comprised peripheral blood. The CDR3 sequence is CASSSRDNKEQLFF. CDR3 nucleotide sequence: TGTGCCAGCAGCTCCCGGGACAACAAGGAACAACTGTTTTTT.